This record concerns one TCR beta chain sequence. Antigen unknown. The sample is drawn from a study of OX40 agonist ivuxolimab in advanced cancers. At the level of the study: Ivuxolimab, an agonist antibody against OX40 (CD134), was given to patients.

The CDR3 runs to 18 residues. The germline V gene has CDR1 SGHVS and CDR2 FQNEAQ. Trimming took off 5 bases at V and 1 base at J, with 23 bases between the two ends. Profiled with immunoSEQ multiplex PCR; TCRdb holds only in-frame clones, not every one. The sample holds about 22,000 clones, 75% to 90% seen once. Broader study findings: Within 6 weeks, CD4+ and CD8+ blood T cells expanded clonally at 0.1 to 3.0 mg/kg. The study found that CD8+ T cells averaged more expanded clones than CD4+. Antigen specificity remained undetermined for the expanded peripheral T cells.

This TCR was sampled from an adult with an advanced solid tumor such as melanoma, head and neck, liver or kidney cancer. This specimen consisted of CD4+ or CD8+ T cells sorted from blood, obtained in a trial of the OX40 agonist ivuxolimab. The chain combines TRBV7-8 with TRBJ1-1; D perhaps matches TRBD1 (6 bases). Here the CDR3 DNA reads TGTGCCAGCAGCCACGGATTGTACCCGGGACAAGGGAACACTGAAGCTTTCTTT. As protein: CASSHGLYPGQGNTEAFF.